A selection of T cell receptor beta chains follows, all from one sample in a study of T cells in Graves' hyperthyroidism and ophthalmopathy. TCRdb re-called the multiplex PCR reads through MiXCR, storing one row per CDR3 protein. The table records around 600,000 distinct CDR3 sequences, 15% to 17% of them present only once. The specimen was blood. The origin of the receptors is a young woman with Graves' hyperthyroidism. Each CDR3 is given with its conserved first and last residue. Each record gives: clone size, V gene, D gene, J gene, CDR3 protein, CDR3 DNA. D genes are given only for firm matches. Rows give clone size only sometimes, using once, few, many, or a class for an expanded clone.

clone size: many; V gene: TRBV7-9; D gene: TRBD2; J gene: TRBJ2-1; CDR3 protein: CASSLETRGLANEQFF; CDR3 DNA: TGTGCCAGCAGCTTAGAAACCCGAGGACTAGCAAATGAGCAGTTCTTC
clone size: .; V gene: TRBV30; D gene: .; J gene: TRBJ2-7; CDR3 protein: CAWSLGRIPYEQYF; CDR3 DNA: TGTGCCTGGAGCCTAGGGAGGATCCCCTACGAGCAGTACTTC
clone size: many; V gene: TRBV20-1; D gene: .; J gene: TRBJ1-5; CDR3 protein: CSAKGGENQPQHF; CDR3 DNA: TGCAGTGCCAAGGGAGGGGAGAATCAGCCCCAGCATTTT
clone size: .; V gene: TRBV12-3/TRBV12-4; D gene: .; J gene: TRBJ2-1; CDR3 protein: CASTKDEDEQFF; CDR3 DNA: TGTGCCAGCACAAAGGACGAGGATGAGCAGTTCTTC
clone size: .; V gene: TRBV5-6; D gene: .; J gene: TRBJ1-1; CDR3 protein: CASSPWTAGTEAFF; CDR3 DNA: TGTGCCAGCAGCCCTTGGACTGCCGGGACTGAAGCTTTCTTT
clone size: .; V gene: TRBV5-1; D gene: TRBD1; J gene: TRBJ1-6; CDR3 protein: CASSSVGQGVAGSPLHF; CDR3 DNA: TGCGCCAGCAGCTCTGTCGGACAGGGGGTGGCGGGTTCACCCCTCCACTTT
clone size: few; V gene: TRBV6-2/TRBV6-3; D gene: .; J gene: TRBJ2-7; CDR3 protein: CASSTGLTNYEQYF; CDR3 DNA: TGTGCCAGCTCGACAGGCCTGACAAACTACGAGCAGTACTTC
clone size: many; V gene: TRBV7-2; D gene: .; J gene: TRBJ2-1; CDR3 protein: CASSIRPRQDEQFF; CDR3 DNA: TGTGCCAGCAGCATTCGCCCGCGTCAGGATGAGCAGTTCTTC
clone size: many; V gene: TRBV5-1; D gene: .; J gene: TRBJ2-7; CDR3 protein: CASSSTPKLAYEQYF; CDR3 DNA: TGCGCCAGCAGCTCCACTCCCAAACTAGCCTACGAGCAGTACTTC
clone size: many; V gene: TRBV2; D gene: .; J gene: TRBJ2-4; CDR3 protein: CASSEGPQVLAKNIQYF; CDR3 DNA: TGTGCCAGCAGTGAAGGACCCCAGGTGCTAGCCAAAAACATTCAGTACTTC
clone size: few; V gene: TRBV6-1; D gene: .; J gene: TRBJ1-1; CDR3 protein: CASSPRGYGGPAEAFF; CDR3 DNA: TGTGCCAGCAGTCCCCGAGGGTACGGGGGGCCGGCTGAAGCTTTCTTT
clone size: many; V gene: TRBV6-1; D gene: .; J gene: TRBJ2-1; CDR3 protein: CASSSPPGRSYNEQFF; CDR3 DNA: TGTGCCAGCAGCTCCCCCCCGGGTCGCTCCTACAATGAGCAGTTCTTC
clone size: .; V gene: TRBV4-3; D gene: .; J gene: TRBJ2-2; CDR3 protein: CASSPRPDGGELFF; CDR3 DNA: TGCGCCAGCAGCCCCCGCCCTGATGGCGGGGAGCTGTTTTTT
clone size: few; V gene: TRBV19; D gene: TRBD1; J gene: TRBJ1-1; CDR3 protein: CASSPRTGGNTEAFF; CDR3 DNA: TGTGCCAGTAGTCCCCGGACAGGCGGGAACACTGAAGCTTTCTTT
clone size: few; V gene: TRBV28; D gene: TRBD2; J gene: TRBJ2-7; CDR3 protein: CASSYLSGSSYEQYF; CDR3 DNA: TGTGCCAGCAGTTACCTCAGCGGGAGCTCCTACGAGCAGTACTTC
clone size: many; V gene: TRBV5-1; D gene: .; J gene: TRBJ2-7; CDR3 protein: CASSEYPSYEQYF; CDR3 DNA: TGCGCCAGCAGCGAATACCCTTCCTACGAGCAGTACTTC
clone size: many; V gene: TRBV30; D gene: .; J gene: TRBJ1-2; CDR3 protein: CAWRLQGVNYGYTF; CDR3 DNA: TGTGCCTGGAGGTTACAGGGAGTAAACTATGGCTACACCTTC
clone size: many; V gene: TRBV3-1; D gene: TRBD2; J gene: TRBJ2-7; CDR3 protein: CASSREARAGEQYF; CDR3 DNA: TGTGCCAGCAGCCGGGAGGCCCGAGCGGGAGAGCAGTACTTC
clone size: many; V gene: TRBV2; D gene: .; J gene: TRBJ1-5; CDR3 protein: CASSDGRGNQPQHF; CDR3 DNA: TGTGCCAGCAGTGACGGCAGGGGCAATCAGCCCCAGCATTTT
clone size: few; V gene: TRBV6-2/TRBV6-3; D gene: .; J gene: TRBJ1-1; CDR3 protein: CASSYLTGKTEAFF; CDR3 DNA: TGTGCCAGCAGTTACCTCACAGGGAAAACTGAAGCTTTCTTT
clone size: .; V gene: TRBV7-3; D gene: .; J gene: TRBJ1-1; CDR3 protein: CASSLFPGRGRPSEAFF; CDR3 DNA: TGTGCCAGCAGCTTATTTCCGGGGAGAGGCAGGCCCAGTGAAGCTTTCTTT
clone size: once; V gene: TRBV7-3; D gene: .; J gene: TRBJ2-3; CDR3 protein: CANSLTFQNRRTDTQYF; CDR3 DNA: TGTGCCAACAGCTTAACGTTTCAGAATAGACGGACAGATACGCAGTATTTT
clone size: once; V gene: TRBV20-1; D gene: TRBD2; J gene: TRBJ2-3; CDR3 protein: CSARASGVGGDTQYF; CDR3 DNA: TGCAGTGCTAGGGCTAGCGGAGTGGGTGGAGATACGCAGTATTTT
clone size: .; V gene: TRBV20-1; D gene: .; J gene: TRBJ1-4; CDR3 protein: CSARVRGLVSKTNEKLFF; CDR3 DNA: TGCAGTGCTAGAGTGCGGGGACTAGTTTCTAAAACTAATGAAAAACTGTTTTTT
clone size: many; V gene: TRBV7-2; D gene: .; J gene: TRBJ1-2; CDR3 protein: CASSLAESYGYTF; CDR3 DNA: TGTGCCAGCAGCTTAGCCGAAAGCTATGGCTACACCTTC
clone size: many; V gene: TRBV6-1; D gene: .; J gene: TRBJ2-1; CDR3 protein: CASSDSSLGKQFF; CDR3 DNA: TGTGCCAGCAGTGACTCCTCCCTGGGGAAGCAGTTCTTC
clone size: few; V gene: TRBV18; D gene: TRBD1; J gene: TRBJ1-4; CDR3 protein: CASSLNRGPDEKLFF; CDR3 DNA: TGTGCCAGCTCACTAAACAGGGGGCCGGATGAAAAACTGTTTTTT
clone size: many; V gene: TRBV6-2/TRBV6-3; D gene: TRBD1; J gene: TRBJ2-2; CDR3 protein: CASSQTGAETGELFF; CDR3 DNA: TGTGCCAGCAGCCAGACAGGGGCGGAAACCGGGGAGCTGTTTTTT
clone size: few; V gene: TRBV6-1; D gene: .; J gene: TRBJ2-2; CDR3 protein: CASSEKGGGRENTGELFF; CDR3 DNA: TGTGCCAGCAGTGAAAAAGGGGGAGGGCGGGAGAACACCGGGGAGCTGTTTTTT
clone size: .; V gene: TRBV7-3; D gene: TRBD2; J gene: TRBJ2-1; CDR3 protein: CASSVGGLATNEQFF; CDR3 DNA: TGTGCCAGCAGCGTAGGAGGACTAGCGACCAATGAGCAGTTCTTC
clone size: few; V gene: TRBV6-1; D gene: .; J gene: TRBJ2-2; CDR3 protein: CASRQLNTGELFF; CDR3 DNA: TGTGCCAGCAGGCAGCTGAACACCGGGGAGCTGTTTTTT
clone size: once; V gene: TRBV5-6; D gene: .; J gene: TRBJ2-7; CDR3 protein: CASSSIEDKAYEQYF; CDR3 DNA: TGTGCCAGCAGCTCGATAGAGGACAAAGCCTACGAGCAGTACTTC
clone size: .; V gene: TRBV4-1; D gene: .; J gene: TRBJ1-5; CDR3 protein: CASSQDGRGNQPQHF; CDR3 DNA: TGCGCCAGCAGCCAAGATGGCAGGGGCAATCAGCCCCAGCATTTT
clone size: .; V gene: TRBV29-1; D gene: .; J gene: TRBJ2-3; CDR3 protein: CSVEPSTDTQYF; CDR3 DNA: TGCAGCGTTGAGCCGAGCACAGATACGCAGTATTTT
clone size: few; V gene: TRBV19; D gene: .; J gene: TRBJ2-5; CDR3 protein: CASTGGPIGTQYF; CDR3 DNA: TGTGCCAGTACCGGTGGACCGATCGGGACCCAGTACTTC
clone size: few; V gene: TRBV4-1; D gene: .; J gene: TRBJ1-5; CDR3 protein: CASSQEPGYNQPQHF; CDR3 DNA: TGCGCCAGCAGCCAAGAACCAGGTTACAATCAGCCCCAGCATTTT
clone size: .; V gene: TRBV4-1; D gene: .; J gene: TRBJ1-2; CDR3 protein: CASSRQVLQGIHGYTF; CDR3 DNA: TGCGCCAGCAGCCGCCAAGTCTTGCAGGGAATTCATGGCTACACCTTC
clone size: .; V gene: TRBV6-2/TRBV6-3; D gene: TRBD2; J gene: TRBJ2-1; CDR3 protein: CASSYTSSGIKLSYNEQFF; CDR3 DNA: TGTGCCAGCAGTTACACATCTAGCGGGATTAAACTCTCCTACAATGAGCAGTTCTTC
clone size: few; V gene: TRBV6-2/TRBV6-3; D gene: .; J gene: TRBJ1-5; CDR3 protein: CASSYSGRSNQPQHF; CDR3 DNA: TGTGCCAGCAGTTACTCGGGCCGTAGCAATCAGCCCCAGCATTTT
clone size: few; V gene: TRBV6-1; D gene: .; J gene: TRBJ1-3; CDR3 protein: CASRGLPGISGNTIYF; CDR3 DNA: TGTGCCAGCAGAGGACTACCTGGAATTTCTGGAAACACCATATATTTT
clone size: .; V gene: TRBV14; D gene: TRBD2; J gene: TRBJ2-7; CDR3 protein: CASSRDAGGYEQYF; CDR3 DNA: TGTGCCAGCAGCCGGGACGCCGGGGGGTACGAGCAGTACTTC
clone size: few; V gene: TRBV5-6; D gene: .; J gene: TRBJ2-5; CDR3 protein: CASSLAGGGGETQYF; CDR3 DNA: TGTGCCAGCAGCTTGGCTGGGGGAGGAGGAGAGACCCAGTACTTC
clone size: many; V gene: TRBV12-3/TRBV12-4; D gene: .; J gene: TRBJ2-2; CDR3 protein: CASSPTLVSYTGELFF; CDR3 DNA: TGTGCCAGCAGTCCGACCCTTGTTTCCTACACCGGGGAGCTGTTTTTT
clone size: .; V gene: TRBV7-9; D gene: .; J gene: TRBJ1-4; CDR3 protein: CASSSSGSTNEKLFF; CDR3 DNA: TGTGCCAGCAGCTCTTCAGGGTCGACTAATGAAAAACTGTTTTTT